Here is one TCR beta chain with its context. This sample is drawn from a study of blood T cell repertoires in COVID-19. Overall study: T cells, B-cell-depleted T cells, or PBMCs supplied cDNA or gDNA.

TCRdb's table, derived via immunoSEQ multiplex PCR, lists solely in-frame clones and lacks some. The profile covers 30,000 to 40,000 clones, with around 80% appearing a single time and approximately 11% taken by the ten largest. The CDR3 runs to 11 residues. The ends were cut back, 10 bases at V and 2 bases at J, with 8 bases in the middle. Germline CDR1 and CDR2: ENHRY and SYGVKD. This TCR came from a man in his 60s in a cohort sampled during active COVID-19. The material sequenced was peripheral blood. V gene TRBV10-3 combines with J gene TRBJ1-1; D gene ambiguous. This CDR3 is CATQSNTEAFF. The CDR3 DNA reads as TGTGCCACACAGTCCAACACTGAAGCTTTCTTT.